These 10 T cell receptor beta chains were all obtained from the same sample, sequenced in a study of cytomegalovirus exposure and HLA in healthy donors. The PCR had 60 Vbeta and 13 Jbeta primers. The data were produced by immunoSEQ multiplex PCR, yet TCRdb's version contains in-frame clones alone and is incomplete. Of more than 95,000 clones in the sample, over 70% are singletons; the top ten hold 3% to 4%. The sequencing input was PBMCs. The receptors shown here come from a man aged 18 to 35 in good health and CMV-seropositive.

This clone was recorded a few times. A junction end diverges from the germline sequence, so it may reflect a read error. The genes are TRBV7-9 and TRBJ2-1; weak D call: TRBD1 (5 bases). Germline CDR1 is SEHNR and CDR2 is FQNEAQ (reference sequence). The CDR3 extends over 12 amino acids. For the CDR3, the DNA is TGTTCCAGCAGCTTTAATACAGGATTACCGTTCTTC. This codes for CSSSFNTGLPFF.

The CDR3 sequence is CAWRETGRNYGYTF. In DNA form, the CDR3 reads TGTGCCTGGAGAGAAACAGGGAGAAACTATGGCTACACCTTC. This chain connects TRBV30 to TRBJ1-2; D perhaps matches TRBD1 (6 bases). Trimming took off 3 bases at V and 2 bases at J, with 13 bases between the two ends. CDR3 length equals 14 residues. Germline V gene data show CDR1 as GTSNPN and CDR2 as SVGIG (reference sequence).

This clone was seen more than once but under ten times. The rearrangement joins TRBV5-6 to TRBJ2-1; TRBD1 is a possible D gene (5 bases). This CDR3 comprises 15 residues. CDR1 SGHDT and CDR2 YYEEEE come from the germline V gene. V gave up 3 bases and J gave up 4 bases, with 14 bases separating them. In DNA form, the CDR3 reads TGTGCCAGCAGCTCCGACGACAGACCTTACAATGAGCAGTTCTTC. Translated, it gives CASSSDDRPYNEQFF.

A word on this clone: One end of the junction fails to match germline, which may point to a read error. The rearrangement joins TRBV7-7 to TRBJ2-1; TRBD2 matches 12 bases. The CDR3 spans 16 residues. Germline loops: CDR1 SSHAT, CDR2 FNYEAQ (reference sequence). CDR3 loop: CASSRGLAGLGNEQFF. CDR3 bases: TGTGCTAGCAGCCGCGGACTAGCGGGGTTGGGGAATGAGCAGTTCTTC.

There are a few counts of this clone. CDR3 amino acids: CASSPQREGYEQYF. The CDR3 DNA follows: TGTGCCAGCAGCCCTCAGCGGGAGGGCTACGAGCAGTACTTC. The chain carries TRBV7-8 and TRBJ2-7; TRBD2 matches 10 bases. CDR3 length: 14 residues. The V gene's germline CDR1 is SGHVS and CDR2 FQNEAQ. The V gene end was trimmed by 5 bases and the J gene end by 3 bases; junction bases not matched to a gene: 4.

The chain is built from TRBV18 and TRBJ2-7, with TRBD2 matching over 8 bases. Germline V gene data show CDR1 as KGHSH and CDR2 as LQKENI. V was clipped by 3 bases and J by 0 bases; unmatched bases: 7. The CDR3 extends over 16 amino acids. CDR3 region: CASSPNTAGASYEQYF. DNA for the CDR3: TGTGCCAGCTCACCGAACACAGCGGGGGCCTCCTACGAGCAGTACTTC.

This sequence joins TRBV7-9 and TRBJ2-2, with 13 nucleotides matching TRBD2. The CDR3 consists of 19 residues. Trimming removed 4 bases from V and 7 bases from J; junction bases left unmatched: 15. The germline V gene has CDR1 SEHNR and CDR2 FQNEAQ (reference sequence). CDR3 loop: CASSSFLKPGLAGIGELFF. The CDR3 DNA reads as TGTGCCAGCAGCTCCTTCCTCAAACCGGGACTAGCGGGAATCGGGGAGCTGTTTTTT. Variable domain in full (rest from reference TRBV7-9 and TRBJ2-2): DTGVSQNPRHKITKRGQNVTFRCDPISEHNRLYWYRQTLGQGPEFLTYFQNEAQLEKSRLLSDRFSAERPKGSFSTLEIQRTEQGDSAMYLCASSSFLKPGLAGIGELFFGEGSRLTVL.

This chain joins TRBV5-5 and TRBJ2-7; 9 nucleotides line up with TRBD1. This CDR3 is 14 amino acids long. V gave up 4 bases and J gave up 7 bases; unmatched junction bases: 9. CDR1 SGHKS and CDR2 YYEKEE come from the germline V gene (reference sequence). CDR3 region: CASSLRDRAGEQYF. CDR3 sequence (DNA): TGTGCCAGCAGCCTCCGGGACAGGGCGGGAGAGCAGTACTTC.

This clone was picked up one time. V gene TRBV4-3 combines with J gene TRBJ1-2, with 10 bases identical to TRBD1. This CDR3 spans 15 amino acids. V lost 2 bases and J lost 5; bases outside the gene matches: 5. Germline loops: CDR1 LGHNA, CDR2 YSLEER. CDR3 bases: TGCGCCAGCAGCCAACGACAGGGGGCTGGGTATGGCTACACCTTC. Translation: CASSQRQGAGYGYTF.

This chain uses TRBV27 with TRBJ2-1; the match to TRBD1 covers 8 bases. Germline CDR1 MNHEY, CDR2 SMNVEV (reference sequence). V lost 6 bases and J lost 1; bases outside the gene matches: 2. The CDR3 runs 14 residues. In nucleotides, the CDR3 is TGTGCCAGCAGCACAGGGGGTTCCTACAATGAGCAGTTCTTC. Its translation: CASSTGGSYNEQFF.